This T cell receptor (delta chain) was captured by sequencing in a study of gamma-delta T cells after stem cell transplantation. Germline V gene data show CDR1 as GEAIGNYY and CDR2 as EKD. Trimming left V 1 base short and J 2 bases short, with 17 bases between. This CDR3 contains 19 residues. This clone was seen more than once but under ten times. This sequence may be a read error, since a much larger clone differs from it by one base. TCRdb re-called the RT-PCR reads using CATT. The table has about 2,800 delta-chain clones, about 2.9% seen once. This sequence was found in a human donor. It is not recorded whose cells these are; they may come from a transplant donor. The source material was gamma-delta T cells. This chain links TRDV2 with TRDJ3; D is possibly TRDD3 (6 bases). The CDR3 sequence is CACDTGWGSDPWDTRQMFF. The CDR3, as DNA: TGTGCCTGTGACACGGGCTGGGGTTCGGACCCCTGGGACACCCGACAGATGTTTTTC.